The 19 T cell receptor beta chains reported below all come from one sample, sequenced in a study of identical twins. TCRdb processed the 5' RACE reads anew with MiXCR; each CDR3 protein has one entry. In the table there are 700,000 or so distinct CDR3 sequences, 8% to 9% of which are singletons. The data also belong to a second study, concerning yellow fever vaccine responses in identical twins.

Sequenced input: PBMCs. Receptors originate from a woman aged 18 to 35 in good health.

This clonotype has only a few counts. The CDR3 coding sequence is TGTGCCATCAGTGAGTCGGGGAGGAGCTCCTATAATTCACCCCTCCACTTT. Protein product: CAISESGRSSYNSPLHF. The chain couples TRBV10-3 to TRBJ1-6, with D hard to call. CDR1 and CDR2 from the germline V gene are ENHRY and SYGVKD. Trimming stripped 0 bases from V and 0 bases from J, with 9 bases between. The CDR3 covers 17 residues.

This clonotype was detected only a few times. The chain recombines TRBV3-1 with TRBJ1-2; unclear D gene. The CDR3 is made up of 18 amino acids. Trimming removed 0 bases at V and 3 bases at J, with 20 bases between. Germline assignment: CDR1 LGHDT and CDR2 YNNKEL (reference sequence). As DNA, the CDR3 is TGTGCCAGCAGCCAAGATGCAGCAGGCCGATATAAAGACTATGGCTACACCTTC. This codes for CASSQDAAGRYKDYGYTF.

The J gene is TRBJ2-1, the V gene TRBV12-3 or TRBV12-4, with a tentative D call TRBD1 (6 bases). The CDR3 is 17 residues long. Trimming shortened V by 2 bases and J by 1 base, and 15 bases separated the two germline ends. CDR3 sequence: CASSLMVDRISYNEQFF. CDR3 DNA sequence: TGTGCCAGCAGTTTAATGGTTGACAGGATTTCCTACAATGAGCAGTTCTTC.

This clonotype was seen repeatedly, ten times or more. This chain joins TRBV12-3 or TRBV12-4 and TRBJ2-1, with TRBD1 as a possible D gene (6 bases). V was clipped by 5 bases and J by 0 bases, with 14 bases between them. This CDR3 has 16 amino acids. In DNA form, the CDR3 reads TGTGCCAGCAGTGTCTACAGGGTTAGCTCCTACAATGAGCAGTTCTTC. Its translation is CASSVYRVSSYNEQFF.

The genes are TRBV4-2 and TRBJ2-7; TRBD2 matches at 8 bases. The CDR3 runs to 15 residues. CDR1 is LGHNA, CDR2 YNFKEQ, per germline. V shed 4 bases and J 6 bases; nucleotides not matched to a gene: 11. The CDR3 loop reads CASSPPPGGASEQYF. As DNA, the CDR3 is TGTGCCAGCAGCCCACCCCCCGGGGGGGCATCCGAGCAGTACTTC.

There are many counts of this clonotype. This chain connects TRBV20-1 to TRBJ2-3; TRBD1 agrees at 11 bases. Germline trimming cut 6 bases from V and 4 bases from J; bases unmatched to any gene: 6. This CDR3 spans 14 amino acids. Germline values: CDR1 DFQATT, CDR2 SNEGSKA (reference sequence). For the CDR3, the DNA is TGCAGTGCAAGGCGGACAGGGGGCGCAGATACGCAGTATTTT. Amino acid sequence: CSARRTGGADTQYF.

This clonotype was detected only a few times. V gene TRBV12-3 or TRBV12-4 combines with J gene TRBJ2-7; 9 bases line up with TRBD1. The trim removed 5 bases at V and 6 bases at J, leaving 14 bases unmatched. This CDR3 spans 16 amino acids. CDR3: CASSQKTGTGRIEQYF. The CDR3 bases are TGTGCCAGCAGTCAGAAAACCGGGACAGGGAGGATCGAGCAGTACTTC.

This clonotype showed up many times. The chain employs TRBV14 and TRBJ2-7; 8 bases are a match to TRBD1. The CDR3 extends over 15 amino acids. Germline values: CDR1 SGHDN, CDR2 FVKESK. V gave up 6 bases and J gave up 2 bases; unmatched junction bases: 9. The CDR3 here is CASSRGQGLTYEQYF. The DNA of the CDR3 is TGTGCCAGCAGTCGAGGACAGGGTCTTACCTACGAGCAGTACTTC. Full variable domain (remainder filled in from reference TRBV14 and TRBJ2-7): EAGVTQFPSHSVIEKGQTVTLRCDPISGHDNLYWYRRVMGKEIKFLLHFVKESKQDESGMPNNRFLAERTGGTYSTLKVQPAELEDSGVYFCASSRGQGLTYEQYFGPGTRLTVT.

In its sample, this clonotype was seen a few times. The chain is built from TRBV9 and TRBJ2-3, with a tentative D call TRBD1 (6 bases). Germline V gene sequence: CDR1 SGDLS, CDR2 YYNGEE. Deletions cut 5 bases from V and 1 base from J, with 20 bases between. CDR3 length: 17 amino acids. As DNA, the CDR3 is TGTGCCAGCAGGGATTACAGGGAACTGATTGGCACAGATACGCAGTATTTT. Its protein is CASRDYRELIGTDTQYF.

The sample holds a few counts of this clonotype. V and J are TRBV11-2 and TRBJ1-1; D is undetermined. Germline CDR1 and CDR2: SGHAT and FQNNGV. The V end lost 4 bases, the J end lost 1 base, and 7 bases lay between the germline ends. The CDR3 extends over 13 amino acids. DNA for the CDR3: TGTGCCAGCAGCTCGGAGGAGAACACTGAAGCTTTCTTT. The encoded protein is CASSSEENTEAFF.

This clonotype was counted at least ten times. The chain uses TRBV6-5 and TRBJ2-7; 8 nucleotides agree with TRBD2. The V segment lost 2 bases and the J segment 5 bases; nucleotides outside the gene matches: 8. The CDR3 is 15 amino acids. Germline CDR1 reads MNHEY; CDR2 reads SVGAGI. CDR3 protein: CASSYGRGGRDEQYF. The CDR3 DNA follows: TGTGCCAGCAGTTACGGACGGGGGGGCCGGGACGAGCAGTACTTC.

This clonotype was detected only a few times. The V gene is TRBV4-3, the J gene TRBJ2-7; 7 bases match TRBD1. V was pared by 0 bases and J by 3 bases, with 5 bases of the junction left unmatched. Germline V gene sequence: CDR1 LGHNA, CDR2 YSLEER. This CDR3 spans 15 amino acids. CDR3 sequence reads: CASSQDRRGIYEQYF. In nucleotides, the CDR3 is TGCGCCAGCAGCCAAGATCGCAGGGGGATCTACGAGCAGTACTTC.

The rearrangement joins TRBV5-1 to TRBJ2-1, with TRBD2 matching over 11 bases. The CDR3 is 17 residues long. The J segment lost 2 bases and the V segment lost 4 bases, leaving 8 bases of the junction unmatched. CDR1 is SGHRS, CDR2 YFSETQ, per germline. This CDR3 is CASSPDVSGRAYNEQFF. CDR3 nucleotides: TGCGCCAGCAGCCCTGACGTTAGCGGGAGGGCCTACAATGAGCAGTTCTTC.

The chain uses TRBV19 and TRBJ1-4; D gene unclear. Germline assignment: CDR1 LNHDA and CDR2 SQIVND (reference sequence). This CDR3 is 13 amino acids long. V lost 3 bases and J lost 6, with 8 bases in between. As DNA, the CDR3 is TGTGCCAGTAGTATCGACACTGATGAAAAACTGTTTTTT. Protein sequence: CASSIDTDEKLFF.

This clonotype was seen more than once but under ten times. The chain recombines TRBV4-2 with TRBJ1-2, with TRBD1 as a possible D gene (5 bases). Germline-derived CDR1 and CDR2 are LGHNA and YNFKEQ. The germline V and J ends were trimmed by 0 bases and 5 bases, with 13 bases remaining between them. The CDR3 loop spans 15 amino acids. This CDR3 is CASSQDREAGYGYTF. The CDR3 coding sequence is TGTGCCAGCAGCCAAGATCGGGAGGCAGGGTATGGCTACACCTTC.

CDR3 protein: CASSYTEWGVTYSNQPQHF. The CDR3 region has the DNA TGTGCCAGCAGTTATACGGAATGGGGGGTGACCTATAGCAATCAGCCCCAGCATTTT. The chain joins TRBV6-7 to TRBJ1-5, with a tentative D call TRBD1 (5 bases). TRBV6-7 is given ORF status, its function remaining uncertain. V was shortened by 3 bases and J by 0 bases, with 21 bases between the two germline ends. This CDR3 contains 19 residues.

In its sample, this clonotype was seen many times. This chain links TRBV15 with TRBJ1-5; perhaps TRBD1 as D (5 bases). The germline CDR1 and CDR2 sequences are LNHNV and YYDKDF (reference sequence). Trimming removed 1 base at V and 8 bases at J, with 15 bases between. This CDR3 region has 15 residues. For the CDR3, the DNA is TGTGCCACCAGCAGAGTGGGGGTCGTGAGGGAGCCCCAGCATTTT. It yields the protein CATSRVGVVREPQHF.

In its sample, this clonotype was seen a few times. The J gene is TRBJ2-1, the V gene TRBV9; 12 bases align to TRBD2. This CDR3 has 16 amino acids. Germline-derived CDR1 and CDR2 are SGDLS and YYNGEE. Losses at the gene ends were 0 bases for V and 2 bases for J; bases not matched to a gene: 0. DNA of the CDR3: TGTGCCAGCAGCGTAGCTAGCGGGGGGGCCTACAATGAGCAGTTCTTC. It yields the protein CASSVASGGAYNEQFF.

This clonotype was detected only a few times. The rearrangement uses TRBV25-1 and TRBJ2-5; possibly TRBD1 for D (7 bases). This CDR3 spans 15 amino acids. From germline, CDR1 is MGHDK and CDR2 SYGVNS. The V gene lost 1 base and the J gene lost 4 bases, with 13 bases spanning the gap. The CDR3 DNA is TGTGCCAGCAGTGAATTCGCAGGGGGAGGAGAGACCCAGTACTTC. Translation: CASSEFAGGGETQYF.